Each of the 25 T cell receptor beta chains below was sequenced from the same sample in a study of regulatory T cells in long-lasting Graves disease. Arm-PCR with iRepertoire HTBI primers amplified the CDR3 regions for these TCR beta libraries. TCRdb re-analysed the multiplex PCR reads in MiXCR, keeping a single row per CDR3 protein. Of 250,000 to 400,000 distinct CDR3 sequences in the sample, more than 15% were seen once. Time point specified: newly diagnosed GD, antithyroid drugs for less than 3 months. PBMCs were the source of the RNA used for TCR sequencing. This specimen was peripheral blood mononuclear cells (PBMCs), taken at new diagnosis, from a patient treated with antithyroid drugs. These receptors originate from a female donor with Graves disease.

Concerning this clonotype itself: This may come from a read error, since a much larger clone is one base off. The chain joins TRBV20-1 to TRBJ2-5; D is possibly TRBD2 (6 bases). The CDR3 covers 17 residues. The germline V gene encodes CDR1 DFQATT and CDR2 SNEGSKA (reference sequence). The CDR3 DNA reads as TGCAGTGCTAGTAGCCCTTCCACCGGGAGCTCACAAGAGATCCAGTACTTC. Amino acid sequence: CSASSPSTGSSQEIQYF.

This clonotype was seen only a few times. V gene TRBV29-1 combines with J gene TRBJ2-1; 7 nucleotides line up with TRBD1. The CDR3 is 14 residues long. CDR1 and CDR2 (germline): SQVTM, ANQGSEA. The trim removed 7 bases at V and 3 bases at J, leaving 9 bases unmatched. The CDR3: CSGSVGQIYNEQFF. The CDR3 DNA is TGCAGCGGCTCAGTGGGACAGATCTACAATGAGCAGTTCTTC.

The V call is TRBV19, the J call TRBJ1-3; no definite D call. Deletions cut 7 bases from V and 0 bases from J, with 13 bases between. This CDR3 is built from 15 residues. The V gene's germline CDR1 is LNHDA and CDR2 SQIVND (reference sequence). The CDR3 sequence: CASTTSTSSGNTIYF. CDR3 DNA: TGTGCCAGTACCACCTCCACCTCCTCTGGAAACACCATATATTTT.

This clonotype appeared many times. This chain joins TRBV6-5 and TRBJ1-1; 7 bases agree with TRBD1. CDR1 is MNHEY, CDR2 SVGAGI, per germline. The trim removed 2 bases at V and 7 bases at J, leaving 7 bases unmatched. This CDR3 contains 14 residues. This chain's CDR3 is CASSYHLRDSEAFF. Written as DNA, the CDR3 is TGTGCCAGCAGTTACCACCTCCGGGACAGTGAAGCTTTCTTT.

This clonotype was detected only a few times. V usage is TRBV20-1 and J usage is TRBJ2-1; 11 bases agree with TRBD2. V shed 6 bases, J shed 4 bases, and the junction held 8 bases outside the gene matches. The CDR3 is 15 amino acids. Looked up from germline, CDR1 is DFQATT and CDR2 is SNEGSKA (reference sequence). CDR3 protein: CSARTSGWSYNEQFF. CDR3 bases: TGCAGTGCGAGGACTAGCGGGTGGTCGTACAATGAGCAGTTCTTC.

As concerns this clonotype: With only one base between it and a far larger clone, this is likely a read error. The genes are TRBV7-8 and TRBJ2-7; TRBD2 is a possible D gene (6 bases). Germline CDR1 is SGHVS and CDR2 is FQNEAQ. Trimming took 3 bases from V and 6 from J, leaving 9 bases between them. The CDR3 runs 12 residues. The CDR3 DNA reads as TGTGCCAGCAGCTTCCTAGCGTCCGAGCAGTACTTC. Translation: CASSFLASEQYF.

This clonotype was picked up many times. The gene calls are TRBV12-3 or TRBV12-4 and TRBJ1-6; D unresolved. CDR3 length: 12 residues. V dropped 3 bases and J dropped 7 bases, with 4 bases sitting between them. The CDR3 DNA sequence: TGTGCCAGCAGTTTTTGGAATTCACCCCTCCACTTT. Translated: CASSFWNSPLHF.

This clonotype was observed at least ten times. The chain links TRBV2 to TRBJ2-5, with D possibly matching TRBD2 (6 bases). The V and J ends lost 4 bases and 3 bases respectively, with 18 bases between them. The CDR3 has 16 residues. Germline V gene sequence: CDR1 SNHLY, CDR2 FYNNEI. CDR3 in amino acids: CASSAGPSAGKETQYF. CDR3 coding DNA: TGTGCCAGCAGTGCTGGGCCTAGCGCTGGGAAAGAGACCCAGTACTTC.

Comments on this clonotype: A far larger clone is a single base away, which makes a read error likely. V and J are TRBV2 and TRBJ2-3, with D uncertain. Germline V lookup: CDR1 SNHLY, CDR2 FYNNEI. CDR3 size: 13 residues. CDR3 region: CAGSAAAEDTQYF. The DNA of the CDR3 is TGTGCCGGCAGCGCCGCCGCGGAGGATACGCAGTATTTT.

This clonotype was observed many times. The chain recombines TRBV19 with TRBJ1-5, with a possible D match to TRBD1 (6 bases). Trimming pared 5 bases from V and 4 bases from J, leaving 15 bases between. The CDR3 is 15 amino acids. CDR1 and CDR2 from the germline V gene are LNHDA and SQIVND (reference sequence). The CDR3 DNA follows: TGTGCCAGTAGTCGTGGGACATCGTTTAATCAGCCCCAGCATTTT. Translated: CASSRGTSFNQPQHF.

About this clonotype: This could be a read error, since a much larger clone is one nucleotide away. The chain links TRBV4-1 to TRBJ2-3; 9 bases match TRBD2. The end of the DNA is better explained by TRBJ2-1, so the J call may be wrong. This CDR3 spans 18 amino acids. CDR1 MGHRA and CDR2 YSYEKL come from the germline V gene. CDR3 DNA sequence: TGCGCCAGCAGCCAAGCCCAAGCAGCCAGCGGGGGGTTCAATGTGCAGTTCTTC. It translates to CASSQAQAASGGFNVQFF.

The chain recombines TRBV6-5 with TRBJ2-2, with 9 bases identical to TRBD2. CDR3 length: 18 residues. Germline CDR1 is MNHEY and CDR2 is SVGAGI. With 2 bases clipped from V and 0 bases from J, the junction kept 7 bases outside the gene matches. This CDR3 reads CASSYRVSGSANTGELFF. CDR3 in DNA: TGTGCCAGCAGTTACAGGGTTAGCGGGAGTGCGAACACCGGGGAGCTGTTTTTT.

This clonotype was counted at least ten times. The V gene is TRBV30, the J gene TRBJ2-7, with a possible D match to TRBD2 (5 bases). V lost 0 bases, J lost 3 bases, and 12 bases lay in between. Germline values: CDR1 GTSNPN, CDR2 SVGIG (reference sequence). This CDR3 has 14 amino acids. The CDR3 DNA reads TGTGCCTGGAGTGTCCTCCGCCGGGGCTACGAGCAGTACTTC. Translating it yields CAWSVLRRGYEQYF.

This clonotype was recorded at least ten times. The rearrangement joins TRBV24-1 to TRBJ1-2, with D perhaps matching TRBD1 (5 bases). CDR3 length equals 19 residues. Trimming removed 3 bases at V and 2 bases at J, with 24 bases between. CDR1 and CDR2 from the germline V gene are KGHDR and SFDVKD. The CDR3 DNA reads TGTGCCACCAGTGATGTGACAGCCAGCGGCTCAGGTCTCAACTATGGCTACACCTTC. This translates into CATSDVTASGSGLNYGYTF.

In its sample, this clonotype was seen once. V is TRBV28 and J is TRBJ2-7, with D perhaps matching TRBD2 (6 bases). This CDR3 spans 15 amino acids. Germline V CDR1 and CDR2: MDHEN, SYDVKM. V was clipped by 9 bases and J by 6 bases, with 24 bases between them. The DNA for the CDR3 is TGTGCCAGTACCCTATCTACGGGCCAGGGAGGCGAGCAGTACTTC. Translation: CASTLSTGQGGEQYF.

This clonotype was seen many times. CDR3: CASSLGDSGKETQYF. CDR3 DNA sequence: TGTGCCAGCAGCCTTGGGGACAGCGGAAAAGAGACCCAGTACTTC. The rearrangement links TRBV7-9 to TRBJ2-5; TRBD1 matches 7 bases. Germline V gene data show CDR1 as SEHNR and CDR2 as FQNEAQ (reference sequence). Losses at the gene ends were 5 bases for V and 3 bases for J; bases not matched to a gene: 9. CDR3 length: 15 amino acids.

This clonotype was seen many times. CDR3 DNA sequence: TGTGCCAGCAGTTCCAGCGTCCTACAAAATACCGGGGAGCTGTTTTTT. Amino acids: CASSSSVLQNTGELFF. The J gene is TRBJ2-2, the V gene TRBV12-3 or TRBV12-4, with D unclear. Trimming removed 4 bases at V and 5 bases at J, with 17 bases between. This CDR3 spans 16 amino acids.

The table lists this clonotype with many counts. The chain employs TRBV30 and TRBJ1-1; D remains unclear. The V gene's germline CDR1 is GTSNPN and CDR2 SVGIG (reference sequence). This CDR3 is 12 amino acids long. Trimming shortened V by 5 bases and J by 8 bases, and 15 bases separated the two germline ends. CDR3 nucleotides: TGTGCCTGGTCTACCGGGCCCCGGGAAGCTTTCTTT. This sequence encodes CAWSTGPREAFF.

To note about this clonotype: A far bigger clonotype differs at one base, so this is likely a read error. This rearrangement joins TRBV7-8 to TRBJ1-1, with 8 nucleotides matching TRBD1. Germline values: CDR1 SGHVS, CDR2 FQNEAQ. The length of the CDR3 is 18 residues. V shed 4 bases, J shed 3 bases, and the junction held 16 bases outside the gene matches. The CDR3 sequence is CASSSSRDRSGTDTEAFF. The CDR3 nucleotides are TGTGCCAGCAGCTCGTCCCGGGACAGGTCGGGTACGGACACTGAAGCTTTCTTT.

This clonotype was detected many times. The chain uses TRBV2 and TRBJ2-5; no clear D. Per the germline V gene, CDR1 is SNHLY and CDR2 is FYNNEI. CDR3 length equals 12 residues. Between the trimmed V and J ends, which lost 6 bases and 9 bases, there was a span of 14 bases. The CDR3 region is CASSDPGEAQYF. CDR3 coding DNA: TGTGCCAGCAGCGATCCGGGTGAGGCCCAGTACTTC.

This clonotype was observed at least ten times. The rearrangement uses TRBV19 and TRBJ2-5, with 7 bases fitting TRBD1. CDR1 is LNHDA, CDR2 SQIVND, per germline (reference sequence). The V gene end was trimmed by 6 bases and the J gene end by 4 bases; junction bases not matched to a gene: 14. The CDR3 has 16 amino acids. CDR3 amino acids: CASSASHRGGGETQYF. CDR3 coding DNA: TGTGCCAGTAGCGCTTCGCACAGGGGTGGGGGAGAGACCCAGTACTTC.

This clonotype was observed at least ten times. The chain links TRBV11-3 to TRBJ2-1, with D perhaps matching TRBD1 (5 bases). This CDR3 comprises 13 residues. CDR1 is SGHNT and CDR2 is YENEEA in the germline V gene. The V end lost 3 bases, the J end lost 5 bases, and 8 bases lay between the germline ends. Here the CDR3 DNA reads TGTGCCAGCAGCTTGGGGCGGAACAATGAGCAGTTCTTC. Translating it yields CASSLGRNNEQFF.

This clonotype was observed at least ten times. This chain joins TRBV3-1 and TRBJ1-2; D unresolved. Trimming left V 3 bases short and J 0 bases short, with 11 bases between. CDR1 LGHDT and CDR2 YNNKEL come from the germline V gene (reference sequence). The CDR3 length is 15 residues. The CDR3 region is CASSHATRSNYGYTF. As DNA, the CDR3 is TGTGCCAGCAGCCACGCCACGAGGTCTAACTATGGCTACACCTTC.

The chain carries TRBV25-1 and TRBJ1-2; 7 nucleotides agree with TRBD1. Germline V gives CDR1 MGHDK, CDR2 SYGVNS. The V and J ends lost 6 bases and 6 bases, in that order; junction bases with no gene match: 13. This CDR3 is 15 amino acids long. CDR3 sequence reads: CASRVPPGTDDGYTF. CDR3 nucleotides: TGTGCCAGCAGAGTCCCGCCCGGGACAGACGATGGCTACACCTTC.

The CDR3 region has the DNA TGTGCCAGTAGGGCCGGGTGGGAGCAGTTCTTC. It encodes CASRAGWEQFF. V gene TRBV27 combines with J gene TRBJ2-1; D unclear. Trimming took 9 bases from V and 10 from J, leaving 13 bases between them. The CDR3 runs 11 residues. Germline CDR1 is MNHEY and CDR2 is SMNVEV (reference sequence).